This T cell receptor beta chain appears in the sequencing data of a study of identical twins. J lost 7 bases, V lost 6 bases, and 8 bases had no gene match. In germline, CDR1 is LNHDA, CDR2 SQIVND (reference sequence). The CDR3 runs 15 residues. Study findings and constraints: In cord blood, abundant beta clonotypes had fewer insertions; memory showed no trend. The study reached conclusions through statistical analysis that was cross-sectional, not following the same donors. Twin-shared out-of-frame alpha sequences showed excess low generation probability.

TCRdb analysed the 5' RACE reads with MiXCR anew, one entry per CDR3 protein. Here the sample spans more than 1.5 million distinct CDR3 sequences, around 29% being singletons. Worth noting for this clonotype: The antigen is undetermined.

The chain uses TRBV19 and TRBJ2-1, with 11 bases that match TRBD2. Material: cord blood. This TCR came from a newborn girl in good health. The CDR3 sequence: CASSVAGGPVNEQFF. CDR3 DNA sequence: TGTGCCAGTAGCGTAGCGGGAGGGCCTGTTAATGAGCAGTTCTTC.